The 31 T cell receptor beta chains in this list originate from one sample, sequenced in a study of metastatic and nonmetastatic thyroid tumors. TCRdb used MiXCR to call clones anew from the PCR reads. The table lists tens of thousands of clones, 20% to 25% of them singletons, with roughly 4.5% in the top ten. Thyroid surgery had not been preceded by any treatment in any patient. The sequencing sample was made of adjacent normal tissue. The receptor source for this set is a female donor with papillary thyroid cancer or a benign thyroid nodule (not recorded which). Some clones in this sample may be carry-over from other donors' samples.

DNA for the CDR3: TGTGCCAGCCAGTTCTCTGGGGCCAAAGTACTGACTTTC. This encodes CASQFSGAKVLTF. This chain connects TRBV28 to TRBJ2-6, with TRBD1 as a possible D gene (5 bases). CDR3 size: 13 residues. Trimming cost V 8 bases and J 16 bases, with 21 bases left between them. Germline CDR1 MDHEN, CDR2 SYDVKM.

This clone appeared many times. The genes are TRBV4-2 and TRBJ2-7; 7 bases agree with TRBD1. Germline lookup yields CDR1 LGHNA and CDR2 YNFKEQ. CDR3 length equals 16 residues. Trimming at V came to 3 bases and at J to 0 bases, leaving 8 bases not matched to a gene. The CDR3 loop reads CASSHRTGSSSYEQYF. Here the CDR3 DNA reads TGTGCCAGCAGCCACCGGACAGGATCCAGCTCCTACGAGCAGTACTTC.

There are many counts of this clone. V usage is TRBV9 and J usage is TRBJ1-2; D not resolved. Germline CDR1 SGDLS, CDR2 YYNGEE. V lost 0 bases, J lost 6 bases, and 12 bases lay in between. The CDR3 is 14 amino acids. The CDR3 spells CASSVESDGNGYTF. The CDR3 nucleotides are TGTGCCAGCAGCGTAGAGTCAGACGGTAATGGCTACACCTTC.

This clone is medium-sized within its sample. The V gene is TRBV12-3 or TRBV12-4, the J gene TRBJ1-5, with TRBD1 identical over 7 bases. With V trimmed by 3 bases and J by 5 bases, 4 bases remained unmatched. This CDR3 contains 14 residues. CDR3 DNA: TGTGCCAGCAGTTTGGGACAGTATTATCAGCCCCAGCATTTT. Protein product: CASSLGQYYQPQHF.

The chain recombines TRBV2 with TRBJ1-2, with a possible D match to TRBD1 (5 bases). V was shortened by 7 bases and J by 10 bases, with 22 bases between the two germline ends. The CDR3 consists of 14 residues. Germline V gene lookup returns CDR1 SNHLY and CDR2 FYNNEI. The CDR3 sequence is CASKGAGPRWVYTF. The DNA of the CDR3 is TGTGCCAGCAAGGGCGCAGGGCCTAGGTGGGTCTACACCTTC.

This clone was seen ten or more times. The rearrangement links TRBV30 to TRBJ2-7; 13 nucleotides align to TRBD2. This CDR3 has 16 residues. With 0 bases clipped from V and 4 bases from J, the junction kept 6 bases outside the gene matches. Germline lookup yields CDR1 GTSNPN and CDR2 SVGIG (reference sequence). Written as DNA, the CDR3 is TGTGCCTGGAGTGTTTTAGGGACTAGCGGGAAATACGAGCAGTACTTC. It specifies CAWSVLGTSGKYEQYF.

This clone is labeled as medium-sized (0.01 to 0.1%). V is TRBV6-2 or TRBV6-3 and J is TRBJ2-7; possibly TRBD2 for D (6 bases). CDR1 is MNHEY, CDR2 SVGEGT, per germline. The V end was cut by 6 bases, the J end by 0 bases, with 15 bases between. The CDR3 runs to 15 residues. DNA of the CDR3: TGTGCCAGCAGGGAAGGTGGCGGGACCTCCTACGAGCAGTACTTC. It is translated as CASREGGGTSYEQYF.

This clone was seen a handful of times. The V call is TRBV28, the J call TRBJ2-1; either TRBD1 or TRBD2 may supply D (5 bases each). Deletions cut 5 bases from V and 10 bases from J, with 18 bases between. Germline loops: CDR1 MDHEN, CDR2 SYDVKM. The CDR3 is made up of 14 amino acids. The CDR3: CASSVGLRDGEQFF. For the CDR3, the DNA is TGTGCCAGCAGTGTAGGGCTGAGGGACGGCGAGCAGTTCTTC.

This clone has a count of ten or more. CDR3 in amino acids: CASSPRTVGDRAKNIQYF. In nucleotides, the CDR3 is TGTGCCAGTAGTCCTCGTACGGTGGGGGACAGGGCCAAAAACATTCAGTACTTC. The chain has TRBV19 and TRBJ2-4, with TRBD1 matching over 8 bases. Germline values: CDR1 LNHDA, CDR2 SQIVND (reference sequence). V lost 5 bases and J lost 1; bases outside the gene matches: 13. The CDR3 spans 18 residues.

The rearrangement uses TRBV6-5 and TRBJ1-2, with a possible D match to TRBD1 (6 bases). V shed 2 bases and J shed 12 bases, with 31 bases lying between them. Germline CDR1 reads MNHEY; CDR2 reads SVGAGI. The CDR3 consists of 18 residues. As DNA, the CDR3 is TGTGCCAGCAGTTACGAGTTCAGGGCGGGACACTCTAACTATTGCCACACCTTC. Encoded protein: CASSYEFRAGHSNYCHTF.

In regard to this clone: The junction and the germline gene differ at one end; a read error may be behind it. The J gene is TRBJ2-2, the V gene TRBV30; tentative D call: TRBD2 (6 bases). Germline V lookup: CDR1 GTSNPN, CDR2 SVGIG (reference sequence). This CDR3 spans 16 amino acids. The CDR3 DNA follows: TGTTCCTGGAGGGATATAAGCCAGGTTCACACCGGGGAGCTATTTTTT. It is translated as CSWRDISQVHTGELFF.

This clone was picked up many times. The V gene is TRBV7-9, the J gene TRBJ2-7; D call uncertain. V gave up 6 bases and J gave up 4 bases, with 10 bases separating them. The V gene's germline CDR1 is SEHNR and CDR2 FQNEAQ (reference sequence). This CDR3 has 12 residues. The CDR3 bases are TGTGCCAGCAGAGACAATATTTACGAGCAGTACTTC. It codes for CASRDNIYEQYF.

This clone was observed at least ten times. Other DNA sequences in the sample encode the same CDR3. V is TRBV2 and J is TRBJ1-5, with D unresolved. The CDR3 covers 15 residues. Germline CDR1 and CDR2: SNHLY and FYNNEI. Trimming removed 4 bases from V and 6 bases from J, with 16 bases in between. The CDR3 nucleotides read TGTGCCAGCAGTGCTATGGGCCCGCCGGGTCAGCCCCAGCATTTT. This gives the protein CASSAMGPPGQPQHF.

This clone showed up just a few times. CDR3 bases: TGCAGTGCCACAGGGGGTAATTCACCCCTCCACTTT. It encodes CSATGGNSPLHF. The chain carries TRBV20-1 and TRBJ1-6; 8 bases are shared with TRBD1. The V and J ends lost 6 bases and 6 bases, in that order; junction bases with no gene match: 1. The CDR3 length is 12 residues. The germline CDR1 and CDR2 sequences are DFQATT and SNEGSKA (reference sequence).

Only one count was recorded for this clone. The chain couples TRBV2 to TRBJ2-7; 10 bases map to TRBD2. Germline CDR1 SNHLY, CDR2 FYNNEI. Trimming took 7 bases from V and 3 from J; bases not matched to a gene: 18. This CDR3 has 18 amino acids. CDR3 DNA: TGTGCCAGCACCTATCCCCGGCTAGCGGGAGAGGAGGGCTACGAGCAGTACTTC. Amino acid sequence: CASTYPRLAGEEGYEQYF.

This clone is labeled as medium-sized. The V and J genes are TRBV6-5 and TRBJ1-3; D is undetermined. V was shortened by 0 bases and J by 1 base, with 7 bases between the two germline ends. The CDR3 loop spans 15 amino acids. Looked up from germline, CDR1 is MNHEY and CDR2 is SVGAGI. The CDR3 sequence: CASSYSLASGNTIYF. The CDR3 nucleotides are TGTGCCAGCAGTTACTCGTTGGCATCTGGAAACACCATATATTTT.

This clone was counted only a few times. In nucleotides, the CDR3 is TGTGCCAGCAGTTCCTCTATACTAGCGGGAGGTAATGAGCAGTTCTTC. Translating gives CASSSSILAGGNEQFF. The rearrangement links TRBV28 to TRBJ2-1, with 12 bases fitting TRBD2. The CDR3 is made up of 16 amino acids. V gave up 4 bases and J gave up 7 bases; unmatched junction bases: 8. Germline CDR1 is MDHEN and CDR2 is SYDVKM.

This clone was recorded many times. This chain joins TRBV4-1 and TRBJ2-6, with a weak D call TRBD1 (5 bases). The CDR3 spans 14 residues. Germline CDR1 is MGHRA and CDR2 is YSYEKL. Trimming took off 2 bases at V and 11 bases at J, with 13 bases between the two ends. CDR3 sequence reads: CASSQMTAPYVLTF. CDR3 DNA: TGCGCCAGCAGCCAAATGACAGCACCCTACGTCCTGACTTTC.

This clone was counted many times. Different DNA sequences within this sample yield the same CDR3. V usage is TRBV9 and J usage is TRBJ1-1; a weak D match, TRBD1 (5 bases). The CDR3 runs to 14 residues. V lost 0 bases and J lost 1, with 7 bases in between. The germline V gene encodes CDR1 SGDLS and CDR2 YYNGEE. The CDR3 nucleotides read TGTGCCAGCAGCGTAGCTACAGGGAACACTGAAGCTTTCTTT. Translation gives CASSVATGNTEAFF.

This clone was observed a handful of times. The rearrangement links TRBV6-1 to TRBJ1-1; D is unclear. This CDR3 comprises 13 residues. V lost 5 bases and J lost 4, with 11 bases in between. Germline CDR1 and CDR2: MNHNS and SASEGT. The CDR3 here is CASSTRLGTEAFF. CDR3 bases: TGTGCCAGCAGTACCCGATTGGGCACTGAAGCTTTCTTT.

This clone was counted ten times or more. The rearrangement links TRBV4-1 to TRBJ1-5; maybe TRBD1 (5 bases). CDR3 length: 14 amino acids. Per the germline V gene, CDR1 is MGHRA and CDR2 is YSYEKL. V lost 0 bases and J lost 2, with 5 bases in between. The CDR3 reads CASSQEGGNQPQHF. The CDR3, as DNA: TGCGCCAGCAGCCAAGAAGGGGGCAATCAGCCCCAGCATTTT.

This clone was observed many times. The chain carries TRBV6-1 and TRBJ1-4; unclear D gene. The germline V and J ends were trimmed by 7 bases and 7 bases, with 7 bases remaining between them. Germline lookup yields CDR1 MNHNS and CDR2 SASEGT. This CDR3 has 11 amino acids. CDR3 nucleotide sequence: TGTGCCAGCACCAGACTTGAAAAACTGTTTTTT. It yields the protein CASTRLEKLFF.

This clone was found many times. The CDR3 loop is CASSYRSNTEAFF. CDR3 DNA: TGTGCCAGCAGCTACCGATCAAACACTGAAGCTTTCTTT. The chain links TRBV7-2 to TRBJ1-1; D is unclear. From germline, CDR1 is SGHTA and CDR2 FQGNSA. Between the trimmed V and J ends, which lost 4 bases and 2 bases, there was a span of 8 bases. The CDR3 sequence is 13 residues long.

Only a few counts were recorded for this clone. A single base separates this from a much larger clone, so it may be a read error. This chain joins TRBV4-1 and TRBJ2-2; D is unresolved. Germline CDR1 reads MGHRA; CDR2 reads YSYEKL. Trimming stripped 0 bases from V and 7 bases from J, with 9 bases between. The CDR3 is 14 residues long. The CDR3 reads CASSQDMSIGELFF. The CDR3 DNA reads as TGCGCCAGCAGCCAAGACATGAGCATCGGGGAGCTGTTTTTT.

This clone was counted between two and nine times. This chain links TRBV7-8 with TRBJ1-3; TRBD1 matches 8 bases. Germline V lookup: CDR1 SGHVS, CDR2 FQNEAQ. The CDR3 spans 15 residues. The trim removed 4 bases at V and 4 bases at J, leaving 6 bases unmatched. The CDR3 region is CASSSGQGYGNTIYF. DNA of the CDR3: TGTGCCAGCAGCTCCGGACAGGGATACGGAAACACCATATATTTT.

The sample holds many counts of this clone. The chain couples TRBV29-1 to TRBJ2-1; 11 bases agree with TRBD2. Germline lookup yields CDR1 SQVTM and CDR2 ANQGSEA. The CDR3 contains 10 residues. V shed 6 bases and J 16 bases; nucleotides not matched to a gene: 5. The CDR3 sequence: CSVMTSGTFF. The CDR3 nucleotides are TGCAGCGTGATGACTAGCGGGACATTCTTC.

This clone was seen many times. The CDR3 here is CATSFRGGVGPGANVLTF. The CDR3 DNA reads TGTGCCACCAGCTTCCGAGGAGGGGTAGGCCCTGGGGCCAACGTCCTGACTTTC. The rearrangement joins TRBV15 to TRBJ2-6; D possibly corresponds to TRBD2 (6 bases). The ends were cut back, 5 bases at V and 2 bases at J, with 19 bases in the middle. The germline V gene encodes CDR1 LNHNV and CDR2 YYDKDF (reference sequence). The CDR3 runs to 18 residues.

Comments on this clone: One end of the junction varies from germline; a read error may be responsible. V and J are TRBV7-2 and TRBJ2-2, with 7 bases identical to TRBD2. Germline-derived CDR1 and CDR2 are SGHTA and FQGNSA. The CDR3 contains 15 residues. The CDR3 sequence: CASSLSGVDTGELLF. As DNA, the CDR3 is TGTGCCAGCAGCTTAAGCGGGGTAGACACCGGGGAGCTGCTTTTT.

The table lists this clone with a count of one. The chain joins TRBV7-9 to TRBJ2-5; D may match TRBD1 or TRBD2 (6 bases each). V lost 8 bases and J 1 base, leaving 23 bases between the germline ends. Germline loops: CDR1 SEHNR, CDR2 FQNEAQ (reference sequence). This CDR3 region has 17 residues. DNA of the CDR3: TGTGCCAGCGCCTACCTAGGTGCTGGGGGGCCCCAAGAGACCCAGTACTTC. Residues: CASAYLGAGGPQETQYF. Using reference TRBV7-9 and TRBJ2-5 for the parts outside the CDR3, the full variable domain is DTGVSQNPRHKITKRGQNVTFRCDPISEHNRLYWYRQTLGQGPEFLTYFQNEAQLEKSRLLSDRFSAERPKGSFSTLEIQRTEQGDSAMYLCASAYLGAGGPQETQYFGPGTRLLVL.

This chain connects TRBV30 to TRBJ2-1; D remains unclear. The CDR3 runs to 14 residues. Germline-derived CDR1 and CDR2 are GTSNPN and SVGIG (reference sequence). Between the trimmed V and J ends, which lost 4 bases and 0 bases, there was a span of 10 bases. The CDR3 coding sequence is TGTGCCTGGATGGAGCGTAGCTCCTACAATGAGCAGTTCTTC. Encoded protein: CAWMERSSYNEQFF.

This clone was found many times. This CDR3 is CASSLAGQAETQYF. CDR3 bases: TGCGCCAGCAGCTTGGCGGGACAGGCTGAGACCCAGTACTTC. This chain links TRBV5-1 with TRBJ2-5; 8 nucleotides match TRBD1. The germline V gene encodes CDR1 SGHRS and CDR2 YFSETQ. V lost 0 bases, J lost 5 bases, and 3 bases stayed unmatched. CDR3 size: 14 residues. Full variable domain (outside the CDR3, taken from reference TRBV5-1 and TRBJ2-5): KAGVTQTPRYLIKTRGQQVTLSCSPISGHRSVSWYQQTPGQGLQFLFEYFSETQRNKGNFPGRFSGRQFSNSRSEMNVSTLELGDSALYLCASSLAGQAETQYFGPGTRLLVL.